Below are 14 T cell receptor beta chains sequenced from a single sample in a study of T-cell memory formation after mild COVID-19. TCRdb reprocessed the 5' RACE reads via MiXCR and lists one record per CDR3 protein. The sample has some 320,000 distinct CDR3 sequences, 15% to 20% seen once. Sequenced material: PBMCs or a T cell subset sorted from them (not recorded which). These TCRs come from a man aged 18 to 35 who had mild COVID-19 (a few samples of this study predate the infection). Cell type and time point are not known.

This clonotype was observed at least ten times. The rearrangement joins TRBV20-1 to TRBJ2-2; D may be TRBD1 or TRBD2 (5 bases each). V lost 6 bases and J 1 base, leaving 12 bases between the germline ends. The germline gives CDR1 DFQATT, CDR2 SNEGSKA (reference sequence). The CDR3 sequence is 14 residues long. The CDR3 spells CSATGTRNTGELFF. CDR3 nucleotides: TGCAGTGCAACCGGGACGAGGAACACCGGGGAGCTGTTTTTT.

The chain has TRBV7-3 and TRBJ2-6; D tentatively fits TRBD1 or TRBD2 (5 bases each). Per germline, CDR1 SGHTA and CDR2 FQGTGA. Between the trimmed V and J ends, which lost 1 base and 0 bases, there was a span of 16 bases. The CDR3 has 19 amino acids. CDR3 DNA sequence: TGTGCCAGCAGCTTAAGAGGGACCGGATCCTACTCTGGGGCCAACGTCCTGACTTTC. Translation: CASSLRGTGSYSGANVLTF. Supplemented by reference TRBV7-3 and TRBJ2-6, the full variable domain reads GAGVSQTPSNKVTEKGKYVELRCDPISGHTALYWYRQSLGQGPEFLIYFQGTGAADDSGLPNDRFFAVRPEGSVSTLKIQRTERGDSAVYLCASSLRGTGSYSGANVLTFGAGSRLTVL.

There are a few counts of this clonotype. The chain couples TRBV6-5 to TRBJ2-1; a weak D match, TRBD2 (5 bases). With 4 bases removed from V and 1 base from J, the gap between germline ends came to 14 bases. This CDR3 region has 16 residues. In germline, CDR1 is MNHEY, CDR2 SVGAGI. CDR3 DNA sequence: TGTGCCAGCAGTTCCTATCGGGCGGGTTCCTACAATGAGCAGTTCTTC. Its protein is CASSSYRAGSYNEQFF.

This clonotype was seen many times. CDR3 sequence (DNA): TGCAGTGCTCGCCGACTAGCGGGACGCTACAATGAGCAGTTCTTC. Translating gives CSARRLAGRYNEQFF. The chain employs TRBV20-1 and TRBJ2-1, with 11 positions matching TRBD2. The CDR3 sequence is 15 residues long. J lost 3 bases, V lost 5 bases, and 6 bases had no gene match. CDR1 DFQATT and CDR2 SNEGSKA come from the germline V gene (reference sequence).

The CDR3 DNA is TGTGCCAGCAGTTACTTAGGGACAGAAGAAGAGACCCAGTACTTC. It translates to CASSYLGTEEETQYF. The rearrangement links TRBV6-5 to TRBJ2-5; 7 bases are a match to TRBD1. The CDR3 is made up of 15 amino acids. The trim removed 1 base at V and 3 bases at J, leaving 5 bases unmatched. Germline values: CDR1 MNHEY, CDR2 SVGAGI.

This clonotype appeared once. The chain couples TRBV6-2 or TRBV6-3 to TRBJ2-1; D perhaps matches TRBD2 (5 bases). V was trimmed by 6 bases and J by 8 bases, leaving 17 bases between them. CDR1 is MNHEY and CDR2 is SVGEGT in the germline V gene. The CDR3 contains 14 residues. The chain's CDR3 is CASREVGSGDEQFF. The CDR3 coding sequence is TGTGCCAGCAGGGAGGTGGGGTCGGGTGATGAGCAGTTCTTC.

This clonotype was counted only a few times. The chain recombines TRBV20-1 with TRBJ2-7; either TRBD1 or TRBD2 may fit D (6 bases each). Germline assignment: CDR1 DFQATT and CDR2 SNEGSKA (reference sequence). V shed 3 bases and J shed 2 bases, with 14 bases lying between them. This CDR3 is 14 amino acids long. In DNA form, the CDR3 reads TGCAGTGCTAGGGAAGTAGGGGGGACCTACGAGCAGTACGTC. This gives the protein CSAREVGGTYEQYV.

The sample holds many counts of this clonotype. J is TRBJ2-7 and V is TRBV5-1; 8 bases map to TRBD1. CDR1 and CDR2 from the germline V gene are SGHRS and YFSETQ. The CDR3 is 13 residues long. The trim removed 1 base at V and 5 bases at J, leaving 2 bases unmatched. The CDR3 sequence: CASSLQGADEQYF. The CDR3 region has the DNA TGCGCCAGCAGCTTGCAGGGGGCGGACGAGCAGTACTTC.

In its sample, this clonotype was seen a few times. The rearrangement uses TRBV5-1 and TRBJ2-3, with D uncertain. Germline V gene sequence: CDR1 SGHRS, CDR2 YFSETQ. This CDR3 spans 12 amino acids. Trimming took 0 bases from V and 6 from J, leaving 5 bases between them. The CDR3 is CASSLDFDTQYF. CDR3 bases: TGCGCCAGCAGCTTGGACTTTGATACGCAGTATTTT.

This clonotype was seen only a few times. The CDR3 spells CASSFDGARTDTQYF. The CDR3 bases are TGTGCCAGCAGTTTCGACGGGGCACGCACAGATACGCAGTATTTT. The chain employs TRBV12-3 or TRBV12-4 and TRBJ2-3; D tentatively fits TRBD1 or TRBD2 (5 bases each). Trimming cost V 3 bases and J 1 base, with 11 bases left between them. The CDR3 length is 15 residues.

The chain couples TRBV6-2 or TRBV6-3 to TRBJ1-1; D ambiguous. V was shortened by 4 bases and J by 8 bases, with 11 bases between the two germline ends. Looked up from germline, CDR1 is MNHEY and CDR2 is SVGEGT. CDR3 length: 12 residues. CDR3 nucleotides: TGTGCCAGCAGTTTTGGTATTGGGGAAGCTTTCTTT. Its translation: CASSFGIGEAFF.

A remark on this clonotype: The germline gene is not matched at one end of the junction; a read error may be the cause. This sequence joins TRBV7-2 and TRBJ2-1; 11 bases are shared with TRBD2. Germline CDR1 reads SGHTA; CDR2 reads FQGNSA. The CDR3 consists of 14 residues. CDR3 coding DNA: TGTGCCAGCAGCTTGACTAGCGGGGCCCTATGGAACGTCTTC. It specifies CASSLTSGALWNVF.

This clonotype was seen a handful of times. J is TRBJ2-3 and V is TRBV5-1; maybe TRBD2 (5 bases). The CDR3 has 17 amino acids. V shed 4 bases and J shed 6 bases, with 24 bases lying between them. Germline CDR1 SGHRS, CDR2 YFSETQ. This CDR3 is CASSPGIQSGSRDTQYF. The CDR3 DNA follows: TGCGCCAGCAGCCCCGGAATCCAAAGCGGATCCAGGGATACGCAGTATTTT.

This clonotype was recorded a few times. This sequence joins TRBV29-1 and TRBJ2-1; D unclear. Per germline, CDR1 SQVTM and CDR2 ANQGSEA. Trimming removed 6 bases from V and 8 bases from J, with 17 bases in between. The CDR3 consists of 13 residues. The CDR3 spells CSVAPRAIYEQFF. The CDR3 nucleotides are TGCAGCGTCGCCCCTCGGGCCATCTATGAGCAGTTCTTC.